One and the same sample provided the 26 T cell receptor beta chains below, sequenced in a study of sequential checkpoint blockade in melanoma. Documented treatment: randomized to nivolumab then ipilimumab (arm A) or the reverse (arm B). TCRdb's copy holds only in-frame clones and misses some; the assay was immunoSEQ multiplex PCR. The sample includes 18,000 or so clones, just over 70% of them seen just once. Specimen: CD8+ T cells sorted from blood (inferred from file names), collected from a patient given nivolumab and ipilimumab in sequence. These receptors originate from a human donor with melanoma.

The gene calls are TRBV7-9 and TRBJ1-2; no clear D. Looked up from germline, CDR1 is SEHNR and CDR2 is FQNEAQ (reference sequence). The germline V and J ends were trimmed by 7 bases and 0 bases, with 12 bases remaining between them. This CDR3 comprises 14 residues. The CDR3 loop is CASNLASPNYGYTF. CDR3 DNA: TGTGCCAGCAACCTGGCCAGTCCTAACTATGGCTACACCTTC. Full variable domain (outside the CDR3, taken from reference TRBV7-9 and TRBJ1-2): DTGVSQNPRHKITKRGQNVTFRCDPISEHNRLYWYRQTLGQGPEFLTYFQNEAQLEKSRLLSDRFSAERPKGSFSTLEIQRTEQGDSAMYLCASNLASPNYGYTFGSGTRLTVV.

The genes are TRBV5-5 and TRBJ1-2; perhaps TRBD1 as D (6 bases). With 0 bases removed from V and 8 bases from J, the gap between germline ends came to 17 bases. This CDR3 is built from 15 residues. CDR1 SGHKS and CDR2 YYEKEE come from the germline V gene (reference sequence). The CDR3 nucleotides are TGTGCCAGCAGCTTGGAAGTGCTGGGGGCGTACGGCTACACCTTC. It is translated as CASSLEVLGAYGYTF. Looking up the rest from reference TRBV5-5 and TRBJ1-2 gives the full variable domain: DAGVTQSPTHLIKTRGQQVTLRCSPISGHKSVSWYQQVLGQGPQFIFQYYEKEERGRGNFPDRFSARQFPNYSSELNVNALLLGDSALYLCASSLEVLGAYGYTFGSGTRLTVV.

The rearrangement joins TRBV7-9 to TRBJ1-2, with D possibly matching TRBD1 (5 bases). Trimming pared 0 bases from V and 8 bases from J, leaving 13 bases between. Germline V CDR1 and CDR2: SEHNR, FQNEAQ (reference sequence). There are 14 residues in the CDR3. CDR3 sequence (DNA): TGTGCCAGCAGCTTAGCTGGAGGGGCACGGGGCTACACCTTC. Amino acids: CASSLAGGARGYTF.

This clone is categorized as medium-sized. The rearrangement uses TRBV7-9 and TRBJ1-2; a weak D match, TRBD1 (5 bases). This CDR3 contains 16 residues. The V and J ends lost 0 bases and 6 bases respectively, with 17 bases between them. Germline values: CDR1 SEHNR, CDR2 FQNEAQ (reference sequence). The DNA of the CDR3 is TGTGCCAGCAGCTTAGCGGCGGCAGGGAGGTTGGATGGCTACACCTTC. Translation: CASSLAAAGRLDGYTF. Drawing the rest from reference TRBV7-9 and TRBJ1-2, the complete variable domain is DTGVSQNPRHKITKRGQNVTFRCDPISEHNRLYWYRQTLGQGPEFLTYFQNEAQLEKSRLLSDRFSAERPKGSFSTLEIQRTEQGDSAMYLCASSLAAAGRLDGYTFGSGTRLTVV.

V is TRBV27 and J is TRBJ1-5; TRBD1 might be the D (5 bases). V was trimmed by 9 bases and J by 0 bases, leaving 21 bases between them. Germline CDR1 reads MNHEY; CDR2 reads SMNVEV (reference sequence). This CDR3 is built from 17 residues. CDR3 loop: CASTLLQGIDSNQPQHF. The CDR3 DNA is TGTGCCAGTACACTTCTCCAGGGAATTGATAGCAATCAGCCCCAGCATTTT.

The chain is built from TRBV7-8 and TRBJ2-1, with 9 positions matching TRBD2. Germline CDR1 reads SGHVS; CDR2 reads FQNEAQ. The CDR3 loop spans 14 amino acids. J was trimmed by 9 bases and V by 2 bases; bases with no gene match: 5. For the CDR3, the DNA is TGTGCCAGCAGCTTATTAGCGGGAGATCGTGAGCAGTTCTTC. As protein: CASSLLAGDREQFF.

V is TRBV27 and J is TRBJ2-1; 8 bases align to TRBD1. This CDR3 has 12 amino acids. Trimming took 5 bases from V and 8 from J; bases not matched to a gene: 2. In germline, CDR1 is MNHEY, CDR2 SMNVEV (reference sequence). For the CDR3, the DNA is TGTGCCAGCAGTCAGGGGGCTTATGAGCAGTTCTTC. Translated: CASSQGAYEQFF.

The rearrangement uses TRBV21-1 and TRBJ1-6; the tabulated D call, TRBD1, remains unverified against the DNA. TRBV21-1 constitutes a pseudogene. This CDR3 contains 16 residues. As DNA, the CDR3 is TGTGCCAGCAGCAAAGTGGTAGGGGGAAGTAATTCACCCCTCCACTTT. This gives the protein CASSKVVGGSNSPLHF.

V usage is TRBV7-3 and J usage is TRBJ2-5; 8 nucleotides match TRBD2. This CDR3 contains 15 residues. Germline-derived CDR1 and CDR2 are SGHTA and FQGTGA. The V gene end was trimmed by 5 bases and the J gene end by 4 bases; junction bases not matched to a gene: 9. CDR3 protein: CASSRGGGTAETQYF. In nucleotides, the CDR3 is TGTGCCAGCAGCCGGGGGGGAGGGACGGCAGAGACCCAGTACTTC. The entire variable domain, with the rest obtained from reference TRBV7-3 and TRBJ2-5, is as follows: GAGVSQTPSNKVTEKGKYVELRCDPISGHTALYWYRQSLGQGPEFLIYFQGTGAADDSGLPNDRFFAVRPEGSVSTLKIQRTERGDSAVYLCASSRGGGTAETQYFGPGTRLLVL.

This clone was observed a handful of times. Other DNA sequences from this sample encode an identical CDR3 as well. The chain links TRBV4-1 to TRBJ1-5; no firm D call. The V gene lost 0 bases and the J gene lost 0 bases, with 6 bases spanning the gap. The CDR3 spans 15 residues. Germline CDR1 MGHRA, CDR2 YSYEKL. This chain's CDR3 is CASSQERGSNQPQHF. The CDR3 DNA reads as TGCGCCAGCAGCCAAGAACGAGGTAGCAATCAGCCCCAGCATTTT.

This clone was seen just once. J is TRBJ1-4 and V is TRBV14; possible D gene TRBD1, 5 bases. Trimming shortened V by 5 bases and J by 11 bases, and 9 bases separated the two germline ends. This CDR3 contains 11 residues. Germline V gene lookup returns CDR1 SGHDN and CDR2 FVKESK. CDR3 DNA sequence: TGTGCCAGCAGCACAGGAGCGAAACTGTTTTTT. This sequence encodes CASSTGAKLFF.

The chain uses TRBV12-5 and TRBJ2-1; 7 positions match TRBD1. Germline lookup yields CDR1 LGHNT and CDR2 FRNRAP. This CDR3 spans 14 amino acids. The V gene end was trimmed by 5 bases and the J gene end by 2 bases; junction bases not matched to a gene: 3. DNA for the CDR3: TGTGCTAGTGGTGGGGACAGCACCTACAATGAGCAGTTCTTC. Translated, it gives CASGGDSTYNEQFF.

This chain uses TRBV7-3 with TRBJ2-3; D may be TRBD2 (6 bases). V was pared by 4 bases and J by 6 bases, with 17 bases between. The CDR3 is 15 amino acids. In germline, CDR1 is SGHTA, CDR2 FQGTGA. The CDR3 DNA reads as TGTGCCAGCAGCTCCGAGGGAGGAAGCGGGGATACGCAGTATTTT. It translates to CASSSEGGSGDTQYF.

The rearrangement uses TRBV10-2 and TRBJ2-7; D call uncertain. The CDR3 has 13 residues. CDR1 and CDR2 from the germline V gene are WSHSY and SAAADI. The CDR3 region is CASVYGGSYEQYF. The CDR3 nucleotides read TGCGCTTCTGTGTATGGCGGATCCTACGAGCAGTACTTC.

The CDR3 loop is CASSQEPRVAQPQHF. Written as DNA, the CDR3 is TGTGCCAGCAGCCAAGAACCTCGGGTGGCTCAGCCCCAGCATTTT. The genes are TRBV5-5 and TRBJ1-5, with D hard to call. This CDR3 contains 15 residues. V was cut by 4 bases and J by 6 bases, with 17 bases left in between. CDR1 is SGHKS and CDR2 is YYEKEE in the germline V gene (reference sequence).

CDR3 bases: TGTGCCAGCAGCCCTGCGGGGGCCTACCAAGAGACCCAGTACTTC. Residues: CASSPAGAYQETQYF. The J gene is TRBJ2-5, the V gene TRBV9; perhaps TRBD2 as D (7 bases). The CDR3 runs 15 residues. CDR1 is SGDLS and CDR2 is YYNGEE in the germline V gene. V shed 4 bases and J shed 0 bases, with 13 bases lying between them.

In this sample, this clone is medium-sized (0.01 to 0.1%). This chain joins TRBV5-6 and TRBJ2-7; possible D gene TRBD2, 5 bases. Germline V lookup: CDR1 SGHDT, CDR2 YYEEEE. The CDR3 extends over 13 amino acids. Deletions cut 0 bases from V and 6 bases from J, with 10 bases between. The CDR3 here is CASSLGGSREQYF. The CDR3, as DNA: TGTGCCAGCAGCTTGGGAGGGAGTCGCGAGCAGTACTTC.

The chain is built from TRBV18 and TRBJ2-7; 8 bases are a match to TRBD2. The CDR3 runs 15 residues. Germline lookup yields CDR1 KGHSH and CDR2 LQKENI. The V and J ends lost 5 bases and 5 bases, in that order; junction bases with no gene match: 11. Here the CDR3 reads CASSTGGGRLNEQYF. CDR3 sequence (DNA): TGTGCCAGCTCAACGGGGGGCGGGAGGCTCAACGAGCAGTACTTC. Variable domain in full (rest from reference TRBV18 and TRBJ2-7): NAGVMQNPRHLVRRRGQEARLRCSPMKGHSHVYWYRQLPEEGLKFMVYLQKENIIDESGMPKERFSAEFPKEGPSILRIQQVVRGDSAAYFCASSTGGGRLNEQYFGPGTRLTVT.

The V and J genes are TRBV19 and TRBJ1-4; D remains ambiguous. The CDR3 extends over 15 amino acids. The germline CDR1 and CDR2 sequences are LNHDA and SQIVND (reference sequence). The V and J ends lost 4 bases and 8 bases respectively, with 17 bases between them. Here the CDR3 reads CASSTRPNPGEKLFF. CDR3 DNA: TGTGCCAGTAGTACCAGACCGAACCCGGGGGAAAAACTGTTTTTT.

The V and J genes are TRBV11-3 and TRBJ2-6; D remains ambiguous. The CDR3 is 16 residues long. Between the trimmed V and J ends, which lost 2 bases and 0 bases, there was a span of 8 bases. Germline CDR1 is SGHNT and CDR2 is YENEEA. The CDR3 here is CASSLPQISGANVLTF. The CDR3 nucleotides read TGTGCCAGCAGCTTACCCCAGATCTCTGGGGCCAACGTCCTGACTTTC.

This clone was detected a few times. This chain joins TRBV6-6 and TRBJ1-2; possibly TRBD1 for D (6 bases). Looked up from germline, CDR1 is MNHNY and CDR2 is SVGAGI (reference sequence). The CDR3 runs 13 residues. Trimming took 6 bases from V and 4 from J, leaving 12 bases between them. The DNA for the CDR3 is TGTGCCAGCAGCCCTGGACAGCTCTATGGCTACACCTTC. Residues: CASSPGQLYGYTF.

In its sample, this clone is medium-sized. The V gene is TRBV7-3, the J gene TRBJ2-7; 12 nucleotides line up with TRBD1. The germline V gene encodes CDR1 SGHTA and CDR2 FQGTGA. V trimming: 2 bases; J trimming: 2 bases; junction bases outside the gene matches: 4. CDR3 size: 16 residues. CDR3 in DNA: TGTGCCAGCAGCTTAGAAGGGACAGGGGGCACCTACGAGCAGTACTTC. This gives the protein CASSLEGTGGTYEQYF.

A few counts support this clone. The V call is TRBV30, the J call TRBJ2-7; D gene ambiguous. The V and J ends lost 3 bases and 6 bases respectively, with 15 bases between them. In germline, CDR1 is GTSNPN, CDR2 SVGIG (reference sequence). The CDR3 sequence is 13 residues long. The CDR3 DNA follows: TGTGCCTGGAGCGACACTCCCGTCGGCGAGCAGTACTTC. This gives the protein CAWSDTPVGEQYF.

This clone was counted a few times. J is TRBJ1-3 and V is TRBV27; possible D gene TRBD1, 5 bases. Trimming left V 1 base short and J 0 bases short, with 16 bases between. Germline lookup yields CDR1 MNHEY and CDR2 SMNVEV (reference sequence). The CDR3 runs to 18 residues. The CDR3 sequence: CASSLLDSLISSGNTIYF. The CDR3 coding sequence is TGTGCCAGCAGTTTATTAGACAGCTTAATTTCCTCTGGAAACACCATATATTTT.

The chain couples TRBV5-6 to TRBJ2-3; possibly TRBD2 for D (6 bases). Germline V gene data show CDR1 as SGHDT and CDR2 as YYEEEE. The CDR3 is 12 residues long. Trimming shortened V by 9 bases and J by 6 bases, and 14 bases separated the two germline ends. The CDR3 loop reads CATAEGGDTQYF. DNA of the CDR3: TGTGCCACCGCGGAGGGTGGCGATACGCAGTATTTT.

The chain is built from TRBV27 and TRBJ2-7, with D possibly TRBD2 on 5 matching bases. Trimming left V 0 bases short and J 6 bases short, with 15 bases between. Per the germline V gene, CDR1 is MNHEY and CDR2 is SMNVEV (reference sequence). This CDR3 is 15 amino acids long. CDR3 nucleotide sequence: TGTGCCAGCAGTTTATCTCCCGGACTCCGGGGCGAGCAGTACTTC. Amino acid sequence: CASSLSPGLRGEQYF.